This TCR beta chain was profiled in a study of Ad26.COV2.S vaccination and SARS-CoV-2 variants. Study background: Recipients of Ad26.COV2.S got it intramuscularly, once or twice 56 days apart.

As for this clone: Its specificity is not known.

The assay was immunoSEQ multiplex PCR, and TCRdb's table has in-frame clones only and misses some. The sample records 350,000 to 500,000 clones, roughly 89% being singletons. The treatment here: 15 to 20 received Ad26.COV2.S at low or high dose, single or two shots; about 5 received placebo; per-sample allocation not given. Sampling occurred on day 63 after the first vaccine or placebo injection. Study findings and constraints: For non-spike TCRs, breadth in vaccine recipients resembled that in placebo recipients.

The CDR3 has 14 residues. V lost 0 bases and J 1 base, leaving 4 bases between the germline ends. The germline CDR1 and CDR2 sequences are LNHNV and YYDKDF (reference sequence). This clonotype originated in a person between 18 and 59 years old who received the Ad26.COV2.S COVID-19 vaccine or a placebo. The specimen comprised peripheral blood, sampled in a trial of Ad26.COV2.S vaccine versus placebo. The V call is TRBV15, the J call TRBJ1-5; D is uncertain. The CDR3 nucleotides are TGTGCCACCAGCAGAGATCGGAGCAATCAGCCCCAGCATTTT. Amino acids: CATSRDRSNQPQHF.